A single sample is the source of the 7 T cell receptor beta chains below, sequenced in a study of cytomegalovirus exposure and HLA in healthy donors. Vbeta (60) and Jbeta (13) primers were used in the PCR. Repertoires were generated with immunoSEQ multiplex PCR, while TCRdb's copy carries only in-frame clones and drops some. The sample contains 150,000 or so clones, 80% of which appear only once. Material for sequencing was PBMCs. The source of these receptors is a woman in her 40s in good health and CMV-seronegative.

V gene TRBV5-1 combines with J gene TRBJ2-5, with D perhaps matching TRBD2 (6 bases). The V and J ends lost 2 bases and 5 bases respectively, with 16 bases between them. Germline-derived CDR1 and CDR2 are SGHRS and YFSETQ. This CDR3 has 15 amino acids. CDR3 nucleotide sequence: TGCGCCAGCAGCTTTTGGTCCGGCAGCGGGGAGACCCAGTACTTC. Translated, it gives CASSFWSGSGETQYF.

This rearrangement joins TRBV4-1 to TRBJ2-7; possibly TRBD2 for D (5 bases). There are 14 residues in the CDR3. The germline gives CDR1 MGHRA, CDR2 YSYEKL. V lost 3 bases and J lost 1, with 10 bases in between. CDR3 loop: CASSHPGISYEQYF. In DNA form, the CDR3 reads TGCGCCAGCAGCCACCCCGGGATTTCCTACGAGCAGTACTTC.

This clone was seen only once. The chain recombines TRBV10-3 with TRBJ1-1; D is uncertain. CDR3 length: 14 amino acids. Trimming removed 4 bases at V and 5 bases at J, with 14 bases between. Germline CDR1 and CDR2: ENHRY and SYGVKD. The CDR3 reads CAISAEVVYTEAFF. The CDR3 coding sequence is TGTGCCATCAGTGCGGAGGTCGTGTATACTGAAGCTTTCTTT.

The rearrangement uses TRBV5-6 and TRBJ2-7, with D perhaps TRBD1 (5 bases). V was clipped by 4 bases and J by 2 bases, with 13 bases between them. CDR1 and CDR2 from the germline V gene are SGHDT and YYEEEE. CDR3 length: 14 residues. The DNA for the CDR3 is TGTGCCAGCAGCCTGTGGGGCAGCCCCTACGAGCAGTACTTC. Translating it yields CASSLWGSPYEQYF.

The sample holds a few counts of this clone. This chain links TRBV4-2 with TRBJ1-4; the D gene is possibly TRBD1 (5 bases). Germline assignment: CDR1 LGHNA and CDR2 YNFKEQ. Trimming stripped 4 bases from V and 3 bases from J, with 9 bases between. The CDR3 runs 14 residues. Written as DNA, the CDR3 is TGTGCCAGCAGCCCTGGGGCAGCTAATGAAAAACTGTTTTTT. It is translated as CASSPGAANEKLFF.

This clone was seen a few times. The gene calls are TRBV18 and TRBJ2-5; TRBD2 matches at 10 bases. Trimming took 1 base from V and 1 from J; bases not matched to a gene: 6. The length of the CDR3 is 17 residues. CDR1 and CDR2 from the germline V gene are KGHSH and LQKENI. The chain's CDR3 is CASSPRVAGGGQETQYF. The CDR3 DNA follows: TGTGCCAGCTCACCACGGGTAGCGGGAGGAGGCCAAGAGACCCAGTACTTC.

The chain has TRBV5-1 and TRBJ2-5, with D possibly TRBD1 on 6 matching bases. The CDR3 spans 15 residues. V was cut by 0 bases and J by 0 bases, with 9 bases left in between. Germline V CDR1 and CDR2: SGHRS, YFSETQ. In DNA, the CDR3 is TGCGCCAGCAGCTTGGGTTACAGGGACCAAGAGACCCAGTACTTC. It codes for CASSLGYRDQETQYF.